The T cell receptor beta chain under discussion was sequenced for a study of cytomegalovirus exposure and HLA in healthy donors. The data were produced by immunoSEQ multiplex PCR, yet TCRdb's version contains in-frame clones alone and is incomplete. Of approximately 58,000 clones in the sample, around 94% are singletons; the top ten hold under 2.5%. The V gene end was trimmed by 5 bases and the J gene end by 6 bases; junction bases not matched to a gene: 7. Germline CDR1 MNHEY, CDR2 SVGAGI. This CDR3 is built from 15 residues. The sample was PBMCs. This TCR came from a man aged 18 to 29 in good health and CMV-seronegative. V usage is TRBV6-5 and J usage is TRBJ2-1, with TRBD2 matching over 10 bases. For the CDR3, the DNA is TGTGCCAGCAGTCTGCTAGCGGGAGTTACCAATGAGCAGTTCTTC. Protein: CASSLLAGVTNEQFF.